The subject of this entry is one T cell receptor (beta chain). Its antigen is not known. These data belong to a study of shared clonotypes between healthy human individuals. The V gene's germline CDR1 is KGHSH and CDR2 LQKENI. CDR3 length equals 16 residues. V lost 6 bases to trimming and J lost 6 bases; unmatched junction nucleotides: 10. Whole-study results and caveats: Sampling was confined to blood; repertoires within tissues likely differ.

Input per replicate PCR of unsorted PBMC was 300 ng DNA, corresponding to around 28,000 T cell genomes. Unsorted PBMCs provided DNA that was sequenced on ten immunoSEQ deep assay plates. The table came from immunoSEQ multiplex PCR; TCRdb's copy has only in-frame clones and leaves some out. This table holds about 490,000 clones, 65% to 80% found once. The specimen sequenced was PBMCs. The TCR comes from a woman in her thirties or forties in good health. Some clones in this sample may be carry-over from other donors' samples. This sequence joins TRBV18 and TRBJ2-1; 11 positions agree with TRBD2. CDR3 in amino acids: CASSQALAGGGNEQFF. CDR3 sequence (DNA): TGTGCCAGCTCCCAAGCTCTAGCGGGAGGTGGCAATGAGCAGTTCTTC. The whole variable domain, filled in from reference TRBV18 and TRBJ2-1, reads NAGVMQNPRHLVRRRGQEARLRCSPMKGHSHVYWYRQLPEEGLKFMVYLQKENIIDESGMPKERFSAEFPKEGPSILRIQQVVRGDSAAYFCASSQALAGGGNEQFFGPGTRLTVL.